This T cell receptor beta chain was recovered during a study of blood T cell repertoires in COVID-19. At the level of the study: The United States, Italy and Spain provided the acute and convalescent COVID-19 samples. The analysed material was cDNA or gDNA that came from T cells, B-cell-depleted T cells, or PBMCs.

J was trimmed by 6 bases and V by 3 bases; bases with no gene match: 5. This CDR3 is 14 amino acids long. Germline CDR1 reads SGHRS; CDR2 reads YFSETQ. Notes on this clone: Other DNA sequences in the same sample also yield this CDR3.

In the study's own analysis: Amplification from reference gene primers served as the basis for estimated nucleated cell counts. Repertoires were generated with immunoSEQ multiplex PCR, while TCRdb's copy carries only in-frame clones and drops some. The V and J calls and the clone size are those of that table, but D and trimming were determined from the DNA. Among 200,000 to 250,000 clones listed, around 84% were seen once. Sequencing input: peripheral blood. The sequence was obtained from a woman in her seventies with active or convalescent COVID-19. The V call is TRBV5-1, the J call TRBJ1-5; 8 positions match TRBD1. The CDR3 coding sequence is TGCGCCAGCAGCTCAGGACAGGGAGGTCAGCCCCAGCATTTT. This codes for CASSSGQGGQPQHF.